This T cell receptor (beta chain) comes out of a study of cytomegalovirus exposure and HLA in healthy donors. Broader study findings: Immune exposure information available was restricted to CMV serostatus.

As to this clone: The target antigen is unknown.

V was pared by 3 bases and J by 9 bases, with 19 bases between. CDR3 length equals 15 residues. Germline V gene lookup returns CDR1 SGDLS and CDR2 YYNGEE. The PCR made use of 60 Vbeta and 13 Jbeta primers. The data were produced by immunoSEQ multiplex PCR, yet TCRdb's version contains in-frame clones alone and is incomplete. This sample has 150,000 to 200,000 clones, with about 83% found just once. This clonotype was sampled from a female donor in good health and CMV-seronegative. The chain couples TRBV9 to TRBJ2-1, with D perhaps matching TRBD2 (5 bases). The specimen was PBMCs. The CDR3 bases are TGTGCCAGCAGCGCAACTCGTACCGCCCGGGGTGAGCAGTTCTTC. Its translation: CASSATRTARGEQFF.